The table lists the clone carrying this T cell receptor beta chain with many counts. Its specificity is unknown. V was cut by 3 bases and J by 0 bases, with 7 bases left in between. The CDR3 contains 14 residues. Germline loops: CDR1 SGHTA, CDR2 FQGNSA. This sample was taken from a study of neurological immune-mediated disorders. Study-level findings and limits: Expansion of TCR clones was greatest in HTLV-1-associated myelopathy and smallest in multiple sclerosis, where it fell below that of healthy controls.

TCRdb reprocessed the 5' RACE reads with MiXCR, giving one entry per CDR3 protein. The repertoire holds over 65,000 distinct CDR3 sequences, with around 2.6% as singletons. The TCR comes from a woman younger than 45 with multiple sclerosis. This chain uses TRBV7-2 with TRBJ2-3; D is ambiguous. The material sequenced was PBMCs. In nucleotides, the CDR3 is TGTGCCAGCAGCTTGTCCGAGAGCACAGATACGCAGTATTTT. This encodes CASSLSESTDTQYF. Variable domain in full (rest from reference TRBV7-2 and TRBJ2-3): GAGVSQSPSNKVTEKGKDVELRCDPISGHTALYWYRQSLGQGLEFLIYFQGNSAPDKSGLPSDRFSAERTGGSVSTLTIQRTQQEDSAVYLCASSLSESTDTQYFGPGTRLTVL.